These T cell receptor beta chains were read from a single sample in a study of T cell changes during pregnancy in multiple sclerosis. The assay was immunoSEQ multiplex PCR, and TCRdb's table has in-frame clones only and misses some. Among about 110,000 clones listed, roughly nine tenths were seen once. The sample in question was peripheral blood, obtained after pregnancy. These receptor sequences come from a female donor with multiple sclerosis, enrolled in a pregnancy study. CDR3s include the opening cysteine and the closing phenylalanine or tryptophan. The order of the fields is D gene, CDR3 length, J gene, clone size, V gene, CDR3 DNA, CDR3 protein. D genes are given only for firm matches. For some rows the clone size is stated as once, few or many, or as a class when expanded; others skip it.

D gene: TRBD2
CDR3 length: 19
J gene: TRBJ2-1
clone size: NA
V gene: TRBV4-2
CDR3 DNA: TGTGCCAGCAGCCAAGATTCGAGCGGGGGGGCCATCGGACTCGGTGAGCAGTTCTTC
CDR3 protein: CASSQDSSGGAIGLGEQFF

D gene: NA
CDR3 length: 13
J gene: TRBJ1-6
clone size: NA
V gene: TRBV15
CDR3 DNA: TGTGCCACCAGCAGCGGGGGGAATTCACCCCTCCACTTT
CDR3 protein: CATSSGGNSPLHF

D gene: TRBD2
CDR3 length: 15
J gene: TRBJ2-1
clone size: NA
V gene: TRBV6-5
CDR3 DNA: TGTGCCAGCAGTCCTACTAGCGGGGGGGCTGATGAGCAGTTCTTC
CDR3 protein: CASSPTSGGADEQFF

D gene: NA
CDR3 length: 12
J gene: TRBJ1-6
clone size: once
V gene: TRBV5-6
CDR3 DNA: TGTGCCAGCAGTTTAGGGGTTTCACCCCTCCACTTT
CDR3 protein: CASSLGVSPLHF

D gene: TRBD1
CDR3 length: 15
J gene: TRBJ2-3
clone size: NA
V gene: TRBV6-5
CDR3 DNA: TGTGCCAGCAGTTTAACAGGGGGGAGAACAGATACGCAGTATTTT
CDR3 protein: CASSLTGGRTDTQYF

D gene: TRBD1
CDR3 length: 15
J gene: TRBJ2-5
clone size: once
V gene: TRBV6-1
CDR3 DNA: TGTGCCAGCAGTGAATGGGGGGACAGGATGGAGACCCAGTACTTC
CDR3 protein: CASSEWGDRMETQYF

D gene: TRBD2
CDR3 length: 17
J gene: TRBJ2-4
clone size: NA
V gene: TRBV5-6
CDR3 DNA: TGTGCCAGCAGCTTGGATAGCGGGGGGGGCGCCAAAAACATTCAGTACTTC
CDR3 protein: CASSLDSGGGAKNIQYF

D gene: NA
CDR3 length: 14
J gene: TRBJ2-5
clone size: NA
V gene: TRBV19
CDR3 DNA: TGTGCCAGTAGTCTATGGGGGGATGGAGAGACCCAGTACTTC
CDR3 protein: CASSLWGDGETQYF

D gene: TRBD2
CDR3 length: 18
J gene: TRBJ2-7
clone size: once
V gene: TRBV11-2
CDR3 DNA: TGTGCCAGCAGCTTAGATCTTAGCGGGGGGACCACCTCCTACGAGCAGTACTTC
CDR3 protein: CASSLDLSGGTTSYEQYF

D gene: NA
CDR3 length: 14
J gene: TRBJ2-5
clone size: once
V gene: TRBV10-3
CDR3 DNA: TGTGCCATCAGTGAATGGCATGGAGGAGAGACCCAGTACTTC
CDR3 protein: CAISEWHGGETQYF

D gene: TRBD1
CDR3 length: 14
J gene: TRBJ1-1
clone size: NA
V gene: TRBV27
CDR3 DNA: TGTGCCAGCGGGTGGACAGGGGTGAACACTGAAGCTTTCTTT
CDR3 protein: CASGWTGVNTEAFF

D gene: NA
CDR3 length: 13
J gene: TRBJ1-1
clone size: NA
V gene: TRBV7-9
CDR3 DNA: TGTGCCAGCGTCAAGCTCATGAACACTGAAGCTTTCTTT
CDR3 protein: CASVKLMNTEAFF

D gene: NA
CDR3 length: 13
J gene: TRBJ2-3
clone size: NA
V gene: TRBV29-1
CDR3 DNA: TGCAGCGTTGAAGGGGGGCGTTTGGATACGCAGTATTTT
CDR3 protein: CSVEGGRLDTQYF

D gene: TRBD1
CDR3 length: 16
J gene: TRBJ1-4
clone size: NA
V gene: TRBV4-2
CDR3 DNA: TGTGCCAGCAGCCGGACAGGGAGAGCAACTAATGAAAAACTGTTTTTT
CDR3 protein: CASSRTGRATNEKLFF

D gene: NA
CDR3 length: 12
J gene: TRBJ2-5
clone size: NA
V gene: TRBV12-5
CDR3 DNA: TGTGCTAGTGGGACTGGCGGAGAGACCCAGTACTTC
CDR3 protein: CASGTGGETQYF

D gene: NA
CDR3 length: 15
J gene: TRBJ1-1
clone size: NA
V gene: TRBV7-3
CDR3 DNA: TGTGCCAGCAGCTTAACGAGGCAGGGCGACACTGAAGCTTTCTTT
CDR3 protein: CASSLTRQGDTEAFF

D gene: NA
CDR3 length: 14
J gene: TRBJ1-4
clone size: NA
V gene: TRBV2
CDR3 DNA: TGTGCCAGCAGTGAAGGGCAGATTAATGAAAAACTGTTTTTT
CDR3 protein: CASSEGQINEKLFF

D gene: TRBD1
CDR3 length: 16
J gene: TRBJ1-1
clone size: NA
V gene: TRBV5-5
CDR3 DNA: TGTGCCAGCATCCCGGGACAGGGGGATGTTGGGACTGAAGCTTTCTTT
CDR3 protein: CASIPGQGDVGTEAFF

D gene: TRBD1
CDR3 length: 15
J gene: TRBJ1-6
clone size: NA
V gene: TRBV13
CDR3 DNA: TGTGCCAGCATCGATAGGGGACAGCGAAATTCACCCCTCCACTTT
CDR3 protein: CASIDRGQRNSPLHF

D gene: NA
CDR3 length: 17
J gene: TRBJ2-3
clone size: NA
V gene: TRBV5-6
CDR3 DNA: TGTGCCAGCAGCTTCCCCCTCGCTCGAACTGGCACAGATACGCAGTATTTT
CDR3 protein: CASSFPLARTGTDTQYF